Presented here are 8 T cell receptor beta chains from one specimen sequenced in a study of cytomegalovirus exposure and HLA in healthy donors. PCR amplification relied on 60 Vbeta primers (plus 13 Jbeta primers). Sequencing was performed with immunoSEQ multiplex PCR; in TCRdb, only in-frame clones are kept and a portion is missing. Here the sample spans some 210,000 clones, about four fifths being singletons. The sample was PBMCs. Source of these receptors: a woman between 50 and 59 years old in good health and CMV-seropositive.

The rearrangement joins TRBV7-2 to TRBJ1-2; tentatively, D is TRBD1 (6 bases). This CDR3 region has 15 residues. V gave up 1 base and J gave up 8 bases, with 17 bases separating them. Germline assignment: CDR1 SGHTA and CDR2 FQGNSA. The CDR3 is CASSLETGDLYGYTF. CDR3 in DNA: TGTGCCAGCAGCTTAGAGACAGGCGACCTATACGGCTACACCTTC.

The chain links TRBV30 to TRBJ2-1; 9 bases align to TRBD1. There are 15 residues in the CDR3. Germline assignment: CDR1 GTSNPN and CDR2 SVGIG (reference sequence). After removal of 7 bases from V and 4 bases from J, the junction contained 11 bases not matched to a gene. CDR3 sequence (DNA): TGTGCCTTGCAGTTGGGACAGGGTTCTTACAATGAGCAGTTCTTC. This gives the protein CALQLGQGSYNEQFF.

The V and J genes are TRBV27 and TRBJ1-6; D possibly corresponds to TRBD1 (5 bases). CDR1 is MNHEY, CDR2 SMNVEV, per germline (reference sequence). Trimming cost V 2 bases and J 7 bases, with 12 bases left between them. The CDR3 is 15 residues long. CDR3 in amino acids: CASSLPRTWNSPLHF. The CDR3, as DNA: TGTGCCAGCAGTTTACCCCGGACATGGAATTCACCCCTCCACTTT.

A single count supports this clone. CDR3 in amino acids: CASSYSRQGDGYTF. The CDR3 bases are TGCGCCAGCAGCTACTCCCGACAGGGAGATGGCTACACCTTC. V is TRBV5-1 and J is TRBJ1-2; 7 bases line up with TRBD1. This CDR3 contains 14 residues. Germline lookup yields CDR1 SGHRS and CDR2 YFSETQ. The ends lost 3 bases at V and 6 bases at J; junction bases unmatched: 8. Full variable domain (missing parts from reference TRBV5-1 and TRBJ1-2): KAGVTQTPRYLIKTRGQQVTLSCSPISGHRSVSWYQQTPGQGLQFLFEYFSETQRNKGNFPGRFSGRQFSNSRSEMNVSTLELGDSALYLCASSYSRQGDGYTFGSGTRLTVV.

This rearrangement joins TRBV19 to TRBJ1-1; D call uncertain. The CDR3 is made up of 11 amino acids. Germline CDR1 is LNHDA and CDR2 is SQIVND (reference sequence). Trimming left V 7 bases short and J 4 bases short, with 7 bases between. The CDR3 bases are TGTGCCAGTATCTCCCCCACTGAAGCTTTCTTT. It specifies CASISPTEAFF.

This clone has just one count. The chain has TRBV11-2 and TRBJ2-5; no clear D gene. Trimming left V 0 bases short and J 1 base short, with 6 bases between. Germline loops: CDR1 SGHAT, CDR2 FQNNGV. CDR3 length equals 14 residues. The CDR3, as DNA: TGTGCCAGCAGCTTAGAGAGACTCCAAGAGACCCAGTACTTC. It is translated as CASSLERLQETQYF.

The chain employs TRBV20-1 and TRBJ2-5; D ambiguous. V was shortened by 3 bases and J by 3 bases, with 5 bases between the two germline ends. This CDR3 is 11 amino acids long. CDR1 DFQATT and CDR2 SNEGSKA come from the germline V gene (reference sequence). The CDR3, as DNA: TGCAGTGCTAGCCCCAAAGAGACCCAGTACTTC. It codes for CSASPKETQYF.

The chain links TRBV4-1 to TRBJ1-3, with D perhaps TRBD1 (5 bases). This CDR3 spans 16 amino acids. Germline lookup yields CDR1 MGHRA and CDR2 YSYEKL. V shed 0 bases and J shed 0 bases, with 9 bases lying between them. The CDR3 DNA follows: TGCGCCAGCAGCCAAGAAGGGGCCCGCTCTGGAAACACCATATATTTT. Protein product: CASSQEGARSGNTIYF.